The sequence of this TCR beta chain was determined in a study of T cell changes during pregnancy in multiple sclerosis. Here immunoSEQ multiplex PCR was the method, and the copy in TCRdb shows in-frame clones only, minus some. The profile shows about 80,000 clones, roughly 92% of them singletons. CDR3 length: 15 residues. Trimming at V came to 4 bases and at J to 3 bases, leaving 8 bases not matched to a gene. CDR1 SGHNT and CDR2 YYREEE come from the germline V gene (reference sequence). This sequence was found in a female donor with multiple sclerosis, enrolled in a pregnancy study. The chain recombines TRBV5-4 with TRBJ1-1; TRBD1 matches 8 bases. The material sequenced was CD4+ T cells from peripheral blood mononuclear cells, taken before pregnancy. This chain's CDR3 is CASSLETGVDTEAFF. The CDR3 nucleotides are TGTGCCAGCAGCCTAGAGACAGGGGTCGACACTGAAGCTTTCTTT.